These 28 T cell receptor beta chains were sequenced from one sample in a study of shared clonotypes between healthy human individuals. Some clones are missing from TCRdb's copy, which holds only in-frame ones; the method was immunoSEQ multiplex PCR. The sample lists more than 2 million clones; 90% to 95% were seen once. The source material was naive CD4+ T cells sorted from blood. Subset denoted: CD45RA+ positively selected. These receptor sequences come from a young man in good health.

The rearrangement joins TRBV5-1 to TRBJ2-7; D ambiguous. This CDR3 has 16 amino acids. The V gene lost 4 bases and the J gene lost 2 bases, with 19 bases spanning the gap. CDR1 is SGHRS, CDR2 YFSETQ, per germline. CDR3 sequence (DNA): TGCGCCAGCAGCGTGATAACTCCACCAGGCGCCTACGAGCAGTACTTC. Protein: CASSVITPPGAYEQYF.

The chain has TRBV30 and TRBJ2-7; 10 bases match TRBD1. Germline values: CDR1 GTSNPN, CDR2 SVGIG (reference sequence). J lost 5 bases, V lost 1 base, and 5 bases had no gene match. The CDR3 sequence is 14 residues long. In nucleotides, the CDR3 is TGTGCCTGGAGTGGGGACAGGGGAAGTAACGAGCAGTACTTC. This gives the protein CAWSGDRGSNEQYF.

V gene TRBV18 combines with J gene TRBJ1-4; 8 bases align to TRBD1. The CDR3 contains 12 residues. Per germline, CDR1 KGHSH and CDR2 LQKENI. The V segment lost 4 bases and the J segment 12 bases; nucleotides outside the gene matches: 4. The CDR3 here is CASSQDRVELFF. CDR3 nucleotides: TGTGCCAGCTCACAGGACAGGGTTGAACTGTTTTTT.

The rearrangement uses TRBV2 and TRBJ2-2; tentative D call: TRBD1 (5 bases). CDR3 size: 14 residues. V was shortened by 4 bases and J by 0 bases, with 6 bases between the two germline ends. Germline CDR1 is SNHLY and CDR2 is FYNNEI. CDR3 sequence: CASSVGPNTGELFF. The CDR3 bases are TGTGCCAGCAGTGTGGGGCCGAACACCGGGGAGCTGTTTTTT. The full variable domain, with the rest looked up from reference TRBV2 and TRBJ2-2, is EPEVTQTPSHQVTQMGQEVILRCVPISNHLYFYWYRQILGQKVEFLVSFYNNEISEKSEIFDDQFSVERPDGSNFTLKIRSTKLEDSAMYFCASSVGPNTGELFFGEGSRLTVL.

The chain is built from TRBV19 and TRBJ1-2; D not resolved. The CDR3 is 13 residues long. With 6 bases removed from V and 7 bases from J, the gap between germline ends came to 15 bases. Germline assignment: CDR1 LNHDA and CDR2 SQIVND (reference sequence). CDR3: CASSLAVAVGYTF. DNA of the CDR3: TGTGCCAGTAGCCTGGCGGTTGCCGTTGGCTACACCTTC.

J is TRBJ1-5 and V is TRBV28; D not resolved. Looked up from germline, CDR1 is MDHEN and CDR2 is SYDVKM. V dropped 4 bases and J dropped 2 bases, with 12 bases sitting between them. This CDR3 is 15 amino acids long. In nucleotides, the CDR3 is TGTGCCAGCAGTTCACTTCCGGGAGGCAATCAGCCCCAGCATTTT. Its protein is CASSSLPGGNQPQHF.

The rearrangement uses TRBV28 and TRBJ2-7, with 8 bases aligning to TRBD1. The CDR3 runs to 11 residues. Germline assignment: CDR1 MDHEN and CDR2 SYDVKM. Trimming removed 8 bases from V and 4 bases from J; junction bases left unmatched: 1. The CDR3 reads CASRDRYEQYF. DNA for the CDR3: TGTGCCAGCCGGGACAGGTACGAGCAGTACTTC.

The V and J genes are TRBV7-9 and TRBJ2-5; tentatively, D is TRBD2 (6 bases). CDR3 length: 15 amino acids. V shed 5 bases and J shed 2 bases, with 15 bases lying between them. CDR1 is SEHNR and CDR2 is FQNEAQ in the germline V gene (reference sequence). CDR3 protein: CASSLSRGRQETQYF. In DNA, the CDR3 is TGTGCCAGCAGCCTAAGCCGGGGGAGGCAAGAGACCCAGTACTTC. Filled out from reference TRBV7-9 and TRBJ2-5, the complete variable domain reads DTGVSQNPRHKITKRGQNVTFRCDPISEHNRLYWYRQTLGQGPEFLTYFQNEAQLEKSRLLSDRFSAERPKGSFSTLEIQRTEQGDSAMYLCASSLSRGRQETQYFGPGTRLLVL.

V is TRBV30 and J is TRBJ1-5; D unresolved. V was pared by 1 base and J by 2 bases, with 9 bases between. In germline, CDR1 is GTSNPN, CDR2 SVGIG (reference sequence). The CDR3 runs to 14 residues. CDR3 nucleotide sequence: TGTGCCTGGAGTGGGAGTATCGGCAATCAGCCCCAGCATTTT. Protein product: CAWSGSIGNQPQHF.

The CDR3 protein is CASSPSGVFTDTQYF. The CDR3 region has the DNA TGTGCCAGCAGCCCCTCTGGGGTCTTCACAGATACGCAGTATTTT. The chain links TRBV5-4 to TRBJ2-3; D is unclear. Germline V CDR1 and CDR2: SGHNT, YYREEE (reference sequence). There are 15 residues in the CDR3. V lost 4 bases and J 2 bases, leaving 14 bases between the germline ends.

The chain combines TRBV2 with TRBJ2-1, with 12 bases fitting TRBD2. After removal of 5 bases from V and 7 bases from J, the junction contained 3 bases not matched to a gene. CDR3 length: 14 residues. Per germline, CDR1 SNHLY and CDR2 FYNNEI. The CDR3 region has the DNA TGTGCCAGCAGTCTAGCGGGAGGGCGGAATGAGCAGTTCTTC. Amino acid sequence: CASSLAGGRNEQFF.

The gene calls are TRBV6-8 and TRBJ1-4; 7 bases are a match to TRBD1. V was clipped by 6 bases and J by 7 bases; unmatched bases: 14. CDR1 and CDR2 from the germline V gene are MNHGY and SAAAGT. The CDR3 spans 16 residues. The CDR3 nucleotides read TGTGCCAGCAGCTTAACGGATTCAGGGGGGGGTGAAAAACTGTTTTTT. Translating it yields CASSLTDSGGGEKLFF.

This clone came up once. Other DNA sequences in the same sample also yield this CDR3. The chain couples TRBV5-1 to TRBJ2-1, with D perhaps matching TRBD2 (6 bases). The CDR3 has 13 residues. The V end was cut by 2 bases, the J end by 4 bases, with 7 bases between. CDR1 is SGHRS, CDR2 YFSETQ, per germline. CDR3 region: CASSFAGYNEQFF. The CDR3 DNA sequence: TGCGCCAGCAGCTTCGCGGGATACAATGAGCAGTTCTTC.

This clone was found once. V usage is TRBV5-6 and J usage is TRBJ2-7; D might be TRBD1 (6 bases). CDR1 is SGHDT, CDR2 YYEEEE, per germline. V was clipped by 1 base and J by 5 bases, with 13 bases between them. The CDR3 is 14 residues long. The CDR3 here is CASSLKAGADEQYF. CDR3 bases: TGTGCCAGCAGCTTGAAGGCAGGGGCAGACGAGCAGTACTTC.

A word on this clone: This sample includes further DNA sequences coding for the same CDR3. The chain carries TRBV6-5 and TRBJ2-7; TRBD1 is a possible D gene (5 bases). The CDR3 totals 15 residues. V was clipped by 0 bases and J by 2 bases, with 11 bases between them. In germline, CDR1 is MNHEY, CDR2 SVGAGI. CDR3 in DNA: TGTGCCAGCAGTTACTCGCGCGGCAGGGCCTACGAGCAGTACTTC. As protein: CASSYSRGRAYEQYF.

The chain combines TRBV5-5 with TRBJ1-1, with D perhaps TRBD1 (6 bases). The CDR3 runs to 15 residues. CDR1 is SGHKS, CDR2 YYEKEE, per germline (reference sequence). V gave up 0 bases and J gave up 3 bases, with 12 bases separating them. The CDR3 spells CASSLGVAGDTEAFF. For the CDR3, the DNA is TGTGCCAGCAGCTTGGGGGTGGCAGGGGACACTGAAGCTTTCTTT.

As for this clone: At the DNA level, this CDR3 is encoded by other sequences in the same sample as well. The chain carries TRBV7-9 and TRBJ2-3; the match to TRBD1 covers 7 bases. The CDR3 contains 15 residues. CDR1 is SEHNR and CDR2 is FQNEAQ in the germline V gene (reference sequence). The J segment lost 4 bases and the V segment lost 5 bases, leaving 9 bases of the junction unmatched. The CDR3 is CASSRQGPRSDTQYF. DNA for the CDR3: TGTGCCAGCAGCCGACAGGGCCCCCGTTCAGATACGCAGTATTTT.

The V and J genes are TRBV10-3 and TRBJ2-7, with D hard to call. Germline CDR1 ENHRY, CDR2 SYGVKD. V lost 0 bases to trimming and J lost 6 bases, with 9 bases between them. The CDR3 totals 13 residues. The CDR3 loop is CAISESNGIEQYF. In nucleotides, the CDR3 is TGTGCCATCAGTGAGTCGAATGGGATCGAGCAGTACTTC.

The V call is TRBV30, the J call TRBJ2-5; D is undetermined. In germline, CDR1 is GTSNPN, CDR2 SVGIG (reference sequence). V was trimmed by 1 base and J by 11 bases, leaving 11 bases between them. The CDR3 runs 11 residues. The CDR3: CAWSGEAKQYF. The CDR3 bases are TGTGCCTGGAGTGGTGAGGCCAAGCAGTACTTC.

This clone was counted a few times. The V gene is TRBV6-6, the J gene TRBJ2-7; 7 bases agree with TRBD1. There are 15 residues in the CDR3. V shed 6 bases and J 5 bases; nucleotides not matched to a gene: 13. CDR1 and CDR2 from the germline V gene are MNHNY and SVGAGI (reference sequence). Written as DNA, the CDR3 is TGTGCCAGCAGACTATTCCCGGGACAGCAAGACGAGCAGTACTTC. As protein: CASRLFPGQQDEQYF.

In DNA form, the CDR3 reads TGTGCCAGCAGCCGGGGGACAGCCCTACTCATCGGGCAGTACTTC. It yields the protein CASSRGTALLIGQYF. The chain employs TRBV5-8 and TRBJ2-7, with D perhaps matching TRBD1 (7 bases). This CDR3 spans 15 amino acids. Trimming took off 4 bases at V and 9 bases at J, with 23 bases between the two ends. Germline V gene lookup returns CDR1 SGHTS and CDR2 YDEGEE.

The chain has TRBV5-1 and TRBJ2-5; TRBD1 or TRBD2 may be the D gene (5 bases each). V dropped 4 bases and J dropped 2 bases, with 18 bases sitting between them. The CDR3 loop spans 16 amino acids. Germline V gene sequence: CDR1 SGHRS, CDR2 YFSETQ. In DNA, the CDR3 is TGCGCCAGCAGCGGGGACGCATTCAGATTACAAGAGACCCAGTACTTC. It translates to CASSGDAFRLQETQYF.

The chain links TRBV6-5 to TRBJ2-3, with a tentative D call TRBD1 (6 bases). CDR1 MNHEY and CDR2 SVGAGI come from the germline V gene. With 2 bases removed from V and 4 bases from J, the gap between germline ends came to 13 bases. The CDR3 totals 15 residues. CDR3 coding DNA: TGTGCCAGCAGTTACGACTGGGGGCGCGCAGATACGCAGTATTTT. The encoded protein is CASSYDWGRADTQYF.

In this sample, this clone turned up once. V and J are TRBV11-3 and TRBJ1-1; D uncertain. V was clipped by 3 bases and J by 0 bases, with 17 bases between them. Looked up from germline, CDR1 is SGHNT and CDR2 is YENEEA. The CDR3 spans 17 residues. The CDR3: CASSLGALRDMNTEAFF. The DNA of the CDR3 is TGTGCCAGCAGCTTGGGAGCATTGCGGGATATGAACACTGAAGCTTTCTTT.

The V call is TRBV11-3, the J call TRBJ2-7; a possible D gene is TRBD1 (5 bases). Trimming took off 3 bases at V and 7 bases at J, with 10 bases between the two ends. The CDR3 is 12 residues long. The germline gives CDR1 SGHNT, CDR2 YENEEA. The CDR3 reads CASSFLGREQYF. The CDR3 DNA reads TGTGCCAGCAGCTTCCTGGGGCGGGAGCAGTACTTC.

This chain joins TRBV10-2 and TRBJ1-4; D not resolved. The CDR3 loop spans 14 amino acids. Germline loops: CDR1 WSHSY, CDR2 SAAADI. With 1 base removed from V and 3 bases from J, the gap between germline ends came to 6 bases. For the CDR3, the DNA is TGCGCCAGCAGTGAGTTTGGGGCTAATGAAAAACTGTTTTTT. This encodes CASSEFGANEKLFF.

V gene TRBV11-3 combines with J gene TRBJ1-6; D is possibly TRBD1 (5 bases). Germline V lookup: CDR1 SGHNT, CDR2 YENEEA. V lost 5 bases and J 6 bases, leaving 11 bases between the germline ends. The CDR3 is made up of 14 amino acids. CDR3 sequence reads: CASSLGGVNSPLHF. The CDR3, as DNA: TGTGCCAGCAGCCTGGGAGGGGTTAATTCACCCCTCCACTTT.

A word on this clone: Other DNA sequences in the same sample also yield this CDR3. The chain employs TRBV30 and TRBJ1-6, with 10 bases that match TRBD1. J lost 8 bases, V lost 8 bases, and 6 bases had no gene match. The germline gives CDR1 GTSNPN, CDR2 SVGIG (reference sequence). This CDR3 contains 13 residues. The CDR3 protein is CAGTGTGDSPLHF. The DNA for the CDR3 is TGTGCCGGTACCGGGACAGGGGATTCACCCCTCCACTTT.